This T cell receptor beta chain was recorded in a study of blood T cell repertoires in COVID-19. As for the study in general: There were acute and convalescent COVID-19 samples, and they came from the United States, Italy and Spain. T cells, B-cell-depleted T cells, or PBMCs supplied cDNA or gDNA.

In the original workflow: Reference gene primers were amplified, and this amplification served to estimate nucleated cell counts. Clones were read by immunoSEQ multiplex PCR, and TCRdb kept only the in-frame ones, dropping some. V and J calls and clone size are as listed in that table; D and trimming were resolved from the DNA. The sample has fewer than 60,000 clones; roughly 79% are singletons. Trimming at V came to 7 bases and at J to 5 bases, leaving 7 bases not matched to a gene. The CDR3 extends over 13 amino acids. Germline V gene data show CDR1 as SQVTM and CDR2 as ANQGSEA. Input material: peripheral blood. V is TRBV29-1 and J is TRBJ2-5, with 10 bases lining up with TRBD1. The sequence derives from a man in his 60s with acute or convalescent COVID-19. CDR3 sequence: CSAPTGGTETQYF. CDR3 in DNA: TGCAGCGCCCCGACAGGGGGCACGGAGACCCAGTACTTC.